One sample yielded the 32 T cell receptor beta chains listed below, sequenced in a study of T cells in Graves' hyperthyroidism and ophthalmopathy (dated by TCRdb to the late 2010s). Library preparation was by multiplex PCR. Sequencing was performed on an Illumina HiSeq 2000. The TCR beta CDR3 regions were amplified from RNA transcripts. A first-round RT-PCR of the TCR CDR3 used the HTBI primer set with the Qiagen OneStep RT-PCR kit. TCRdb applied fastp at Q25 and MiXCR to the public reads, then kept only in-frame beta chains. Every CDR3 protein is listed once, alongside the most common genes and DNA of its rows. A total of under 300,000 distinct CDR3 sequences appear in this sample, less than 15% of them only once. The ten top clones hold about an eighth of the sample. Sequencing was carried out using blood. These receptors originate from a woman aged 40 to 55 with Graves' hyperthyroidism that later progressed to Graves' ophthalmopathy.

This clonotype was detected ten times or more. The chain joins TRBV6-1 to TRBJ2-7; D remains ambiguous. Trimming removed 6 bases at V and 4 bases at J, with 31 bases between. Germline lookup yields CDR1 MNHNS and CDR2 SASEGT. The CDR3 totals 19 residues. The CDR3 reads CASRVKAAVSHVNKYEQYF. The CDR3 DNA reads as TGTGCCAGCAGAGTAAAAGCCGCCGTTTCCCACGTAAATAAGTACGAGCAGTACTTC.

This clonotype was counted many times. This rearrangement joins TRBV27 to TRBJ2-1; 9 nucleotides align to TRBD2. The CDR3 covers 15 residues. With 3 bases clipped from V and 3 bases from J, the junction kept 3 bases outside the gene matches. Per the germline V gene, CDR1 is MNHEY and CDR2 is SMNVEV (reference sequence). In DNA form, the CDR3 reads TGTGCCAGCAGTTTTCTAGCGGGATACTACAATGAGCAGTTCTTC. It specifies CASSFLAGYYNEQFF.

The J gene is TRBJ1-6, the V gene TRBV2; 7 nucleotides agree with TRBD1. With V trimmed by 4 bases and J by 7 bases, 10 bases remained unmatched. CDR3 length equals 16 residues. Germline CDR1 SNHLY, CDR2 FYNNEI. CDR3 sequence reads: CASSGPSTGPNSPLHF. CDR3 nucleotide sequence: TGTGCCAGCAGTGGCCCCTCGACAGGGCCCAATTCACCCCTCCACTTT.

This clonotype has a count of ten or more. The rearrangement links TRBV25-1 to TRBJ1-3; TRBD1 aligns across 8 bases. Losses at the gene ends were 4 bases for V and 4 bases for J; bases not matched to a gene: 6. CDR3 length: 15 amino acids. CDR1 is MGHDK, CDR2 SYGVNS, per germline. CDR3 region: CASSGYGTGGNTIYF. The DNA for the CDR3 is TGTGCCAGCAGTGGTTACGGGACAGGAGGAAACACCATATATTTT.

This chain joins TRBV18 and TRBJ1-3, with D perhaps matching TRBD1 (5 bases). CDR1 and CDR2 from the germline V gene are KGHSH and LQKENI. The germline V and J ends were trimmed by 2 bases and 0 bases, with 8 bases remaining between them. CDR3 size: 15 residues. The CDR3 protein is CASSPLGDSGNTIYF. The CDR3 DNA reads as TGTGCCAGCTCACCATTGGGGGACTCTGGAAACACCATATATTTT.

With respect to this clonotype: Its ends do not fully match the called genes, so a read error is possible. This rearrangement joins TRBV11-2 to TRBJ2-3; D remains unclear. The DNA end favors TRBJ1-5, so the J call may be wrong. Germline-derived CDR1 and CDR2 are SGHAT and FQNNGV. There are 11 residues in the CDR3. CDR3 nucleotides: TGTGCCAGCGGTTCATATCAGCCGCAGCATTTT. Translation: CASGSYQPQHF.

This chain uses TRBV5-1 with TRBJ1-5; D uncertain. Germline V CDR1 and CDR2: SGHRS, YFSETQ. This CDR3 is 15 amino acids long. Trimming left V 4 bases short and J 0 bases short, with 11 bases between. This CDR3 reads CASSPGGYSNQPQHF. The CDR3 nucleotides are TGCGCCAGCAGCCCGGGCGGGTATAGCAATCAGCCCCAGCATTTT.

The CDR3, as DNA: TGTGCCACCAGTAGCTCCGGGACAACGGGTCAGCCCCAGCATTTT. This gives the protein CATSSSGTTGQPQHF. The genes are TRBV24-1 and TRBJ1-5, with D maybe TRBD1 (6 bases). CDR3 length: 15 amino acids. V lost 6 bases, J lost 6 bases, and 17 bases lay in between. CDR1 is KGHDR, CDR2 SFDVKD, per germline.

This chain uses TRBV11-3 with TRBJ2-7; tentative D call: TRBD1 (5 bases). The CDR3 runs 14 residues. Germline CDR1 SGHNT, CDR2 YENEEA. Between the trimmed V and J ends, which lost 4 bases and 1 base, there was a span of 11 bases. The CDR3 is CASSSPGWSYEQYF. The CDR3 coding sequence is TGTGCCAGCAGCTCTCCAGGGTGGTCCTACGAGCAGTACTTC.

This clonotype was seen at least ten times. The chain recombines TRBV5-1 with TRBJ1-1, with D possibly TRBD1 on 5 matching bases. Trimming shortened V by 3 bases and J by 10 bases, and 13 bases separated the two germline ends. Germline-derived CDR1 and CDR2 are SGHRS and YFSETQ. The CDR3 runs to 12 residues. CDR3 bases: TGCGCCAGCAGCTCGTCCGACAGAGGAGCTTTCTTT. Translated, it gives CASSSSDRGAFF.

This clonotype showed up many times. The rearrangement links TRBV10-3 to TRBJ1-1; TRBD1 is a possible D gene (6 bases). The CDR3 is 13 residues long. Per the germline V gene, CDR1 is ENHRY and CDR2 is SYGVKD. The V end was cut by 2 bases, the J end by 8 bases, with 12 bases between. In DNA, the CDR3 is TGTGCCATCAGTGAGCACAGGGAGGTCGAAGCTTTCTTT. Translating it yields CAISEHREVEAFF.

This clonotype came up many times. The chain combines TRBV24-1 with TRBJ2-7; possible D gene TRBD1, 6 bases. Germline V gene data show CDR1 as KGHDR and CDR2 as SFDVKD. This CDR3 is 15 amino acids long. Trimming took off 3 bases at V and 0 bases at J, with 11 bases between the two ends. This CDR3 is CATSDTTGPSYEQYF. CDR3 sequence (DNA): TGTGCCACCAGTGATACTACAGGGCCCTCCTACGAGCAGTACTTC.

This clonotype was found many times. The chain combines TRBV29-1 with TRBJ1-2; TRBD1 aligns across 7 bases. The germline V gene encodes CDR1 SQVTM and CDR2 ANQGSEA. V dropped 6 bases and J dropped 8; count of bases not matched to a gene: 12. The CDR3 loop spans 13 amino acids. The CDR3 region is CSVLMTGRGGYTF. For the CDR3, the DNA is TGCAGCGTCTTAATGACAGGGAGGGGAGGCTACACCTTC.

This clonotype was seen repeatedly, ten times or more. The J gene is TRBJ2-2, the V gene TRBV9, with no clear D. V was shortened by 4 bases and J by 5 bases, with 18 bases between the two germline ends. The CDR3 runs to 16 residues. CDR1 is SGDLS and CDR2 is YYNGEE in the germline V gene. Written as DNA, the CDR3 is TGTGCCAGCAGCCGAACCGGGCCTCCCTTTACCGGGGAGCTGTTTTTT. Residues: CASSRTGPPFTGELFF.

This clonotype was counted ten times or more. The chain has TRBV28 and TRBJ2-1; TRBD1 matches 9 bases. The germline V gene has CDR1 MDHEN and CDR2 SYDVKM. With V trimmed by 8 bases and J by 5 bases, 19 bases remained unmatched. The length of the CDR3 is 18 residues. CDR3 residues: CASGSGTGKGLRNNEQFF. The CDR3 DNA sequence: TGTGCCAGCGGGTCTGGGACAGGGAAAGGTCTAAGGAACAATGAGCAGTTCTTC. Using reference TRBV28 and TRBJ2-1 for the parts outside the CDR3, the full variable domain is DVKVTQSSRYLVKRTGEKVFLECVQDMDHENMFWYRQDPGLGLRLIYFSYDVKMKEKGDIPEGYSVSREKKERFSLILESASTNQTSMYLCASGSGTGKGLRNNEQFFGPGTRLTVL.

This clonotype was detected ten times or more. The CDR3: CASSGGIAGGLDTQYF. In nucleotides, the CDR3 is TGTGCCAGCAGTGGAGGAATAGCGGGAGGGCTGGATACGCAGTATTTT. V usage is TRBV2 and J usage is TRBJ2-3; the match to TRBD2 covers 11 bases. CDR3 length: 16 amino acids. CDR1 is SNHLY, CDR2 FYNNEI, per germline. V dropped 4 bases and J dropped 6; count of bases not matched to a gene: 9.

The rearrangement links TRBV10-2 to TRBJ1-3; D possibly corresponds to TRBD1 (5 bases). V was trimmed by 2 bases and J by 2 bases, leaving 10 bases between them. The CDR3 is made up of 15 amino acids. CDR1 and CDR2 from the germline V gene are WSHSY and SAAADI. CDR3 DNA: TGCGCCAGCAGTGAGGGAGGGACTGCTGGAAACACCATATATTTT. Encoded protein: CASSEGGTAGNTIYF.

This clonotype was picked up many times. The chain recombines TRBV28 with TRBJ1-5; D not certain. Germline loops: CDR1 MDHEN, CDR2 SYDVKM. The CDR3 is made up of 14 amino acids. V was pared by 5 bases and J by 7 bases, with 15 bases between. CDR3 nucleotides: TGTGCCAGCAGTCCCACTTCCCGGTACCAGCCCCAGCATTTT. This sequence encodes CASSPTSRYQPQHF.

For the CDR3, the DNA is TGTGCCAGAAATTCCTGGTTGGGGGTCCACGAGCAGTACTTC. Its protein is CARNSWLGVHEQYF. This chain uses TRBV19 with TRBJ2-7; D might be TRBD1 or TRBD2, each matching 5 bases. The V and J ends lost 9 bases and 5 bases respectively, with 20 bases between them. The germline gives CDR1 LNHDA, CDR2 SQIVND (reference sequence). The CDR3 consists of 14 residues.

This clonotype was recorded many times. This chain joins TRBV7-9 and TRBJ2-5, with 8 positions matching TRBD1. This CDR3 is 15 amino acids long. The ends lost 4 bases at V and 1 base at J; junction bases unmatched: 5. Per the germline V gene, CDR1 is SEHNR and CDR2 is FQNEAQ (reference sequence). The DNA of the CDR3 is TGTGCCAGCAGCTCTCGACAGGGGCGCCAAGAGACCCAGTACTTC. Residues: CASSSRQGRQETQYF.

This clonotype was seen ten or more times. The chain recombines TRBV27 with TRBJ2-1; D is unclear. Looked up from germline, CDR1 is MNHEY and CDR2 is SMNVEV (reference sequence). The germline V and J ends were trimmed by 3 bases and 6 bases, with 6 bases remaining between them. The CDR3 covers 12 residues. CDR3 residues: CASSFRPNEQFF. The CDR3 nucleotides are TGTGCCAGCAGTTTCAGACCCAATGAGCAGTTCTTC.

This clonotype was counted only a few times. Mismatch with germline at one junction end may stem from a read error. The chain employs TRBV13 and TRBJ2-5, with D possibly TRBD2 on 6 matching bases. This CDR3 region has 13 residues. Germline lookup yields CDR1 PRHDT and CDR2 FYEKMQ (reference sequence). In nucleotides, the CDR3 is TGTGCCAGCAGCTTAGTCGGGAGAGAGACCCTGTACTTC. Amino acid sequence: CASSLVGRETLYF.

In this sample, this clonotype turned up many times. The genes are TRBV5-1 and TRBJ2-5, with 7 bases aligning to TRBD1. Germline V CDR1 and CDR2: SGHRS, YFSETQ. V was pared by 6 bases and J by 4 bases, with 3 bases of the junction left unmatched. The length of the CDR3 is 12 residues. The CDR3 DNA is TGCGCCAGCAATTCAGGGGGAGAGACCCAGTACTTC. It encodes CASNSGGETQYF.

The sample holds a few counts of this clonotype. The chain couples TRBV4-2 to TRBJ2-7; 7 bases match TRBD2. The CDR3 covers 14 residues. Germline CDR1 is LGHNA and CDR2 is YNFKEQ. The J segment lost 4 bases and the V segment lost 3 bases, leaving 6 bases of the junction unmatched. The CDR3 DNA reads TGTGCCAGCAGCCAGGCTAGCGGTACTTACGAGCAGTACTTC. Amino acid sequence: CASSQASGTYEQYF.

V is TRBV2 and J is TRBJ2-5; the match to TRBD2 covers 13 bases. Germline CDR1 reads SNHLY; CDR2 reads FYNNEI. V shed 6 bases, J shed 4 bases, and the junction held 5 bases outside the gene matches. The CDR3 runs 15 residues. The CDR3 loop is CASSGGLAGRETQYF. DNA of the CDR3: TGTGCCAGCAGCGGGGGACTAGCGGGACGAGAGACCCAGTACTTC.

The chain uses TRBV6-5 and TRBJ2-3; D is tentatively TRBD1 or TRBD2 (6 bases each). This CDR3 is 14 amino acids long. Trimming removed 2 bases from V and 6 bases from J, with 12 bases in between. The germline V gene encodes CDR1 MNHEY and CDR2 SVGAGI. CDR3 DNA: TGTGCCAGCAGTTACCAGCTAGGGGGGGATACGCAGTATTTT. Amino acid sequence: CASSYQLGGDTQYF.

This clonotype was detected ten times or more. The chain is built from TRBV12-3 or TRBV12-4 and TRBJ1-1; D remains ambiguous. Between the trimmed V and J ends, which lost 0 bases and 2 bases, there was a span of 10 bases. This CDR3 has 15 residues. The CDR3, as DNA: TGTGCCAGCAGTTTAGCCGACGGTGGAAACACTGAAGCTTTCTTT. This codes for CASSLADGGNTEAFF.

The table lists this clonotype with a few counts. The chain links TRBV20-1 to TRBJ2-5, with TRBD2 identical over 8 bases. This CDR3 has 15 amino acids. In germline, CDR1 is DFQATT, CDR2 SNEGSKA (reference sequence). J gave up 5 bases and V 1 base, and 9 bases lay outside the gene matches. The CDR3 is CSARAGGGRYETQYF. The CDR3 DNA follows: TGCAGTGCTAGAGCCGGTGGCGGGAGGTACGAGACCCAGTACTTC.

The sample holds a few counts of this clonotype. The chain recombines TRBV3-1 with TRBJ2-2; 15 bases line up with TRBD2. The V gene end was trimmed by 4 bases and the J gene end by 5 bases; junction bases not matched to a gene: 11. Germline-derived CDR1 and CDR2 are LGHDT and YNNKEL (reference sequence). The CDR3 totals 19 residues. DNA of the CDR3: TGTGCCAGCAGCCGGGCCGGACTAGCGGGAGGGCCGAGGACCGGGGAGCTGTTTTTT. As protein: CASSRAGLAGGPRTGELFF.

The chain employs TRBV28 and TRBJ2-7; TRBD2 aligns across 13 bases. This CDR3 has 16 amino acids. In germline, CDR1 is MDHEN, CDR2 SYDVKM. V gave up 4 bases and J gave up 0 bases; unmatched junction bases: 3. The CDR3 DNA reads TGTGCCAGCAGTTCGACTAGCGGGGGGAGCTCCTACGAGCAGTACTTC. It yields the protein CASSSTSGGSSYEQYF. Full variable domain (outside the CDR3, taken from reference TRBV28 and TRBJ2-7): DVKVTQSSRYLVKRTGEKVFLECVQDMDHENMFWYRQDPGLGLRLIYFSYDVKMKEKGDIPEGYSVSREKKERFSLILESASTNQTSMYLCASSSTSGGSSYEQYFGPGTRLTVT.

This clonotype showed up many times. The V gene is TRBV3-1, the J gene TRBJ2-5; D call uncertain. Germline V gene sequence: CDR1 LGHDT, CDR2 YNNKEL (reference sequence). The CDR3 totals 13 residues. The V end lost 2 bases, the J end lost 7 bases, and 11 bases lay between the germline ends. CDR3 coding DNA: TGTGCCAGCAGCCAAATTTCGTCGGGGACCCAGTACTTC. Translation gives CASSQISSGTQYF.

This clonotype was detected ten times or more. The chain links TRBV12-3 or TRBV12-4 to TRBJ2-7, with TRBD2 matching over 13 bases. After removal of 5 bases from V and 0 bases from J, the junction contained 1 base not matched to a gene. This CDR3 is 15 amino acids long. CDR3 region: CASSRTSGSSYEQYF. DNA of the CDR3: TGTGCCAGCAGTAGGACTAGCGGGAGCTCCTACGAGCAGTACTTC.